This T cell receptor (beta chain) emerged from a study of T cells in Graves' hyperthyroidism and ophthalmopathy. In the study overall: Peripheral blood specimens were obtained at initial diagnosis, prior to any treatment.

The CDR3 length is 16 residues. V trimming: 4 bases; J trimming: 0 bases; junction bases outside the gene matches: 10. Germline V CDR1 and CDR2: SGHKS, YYEKEE (reference sequence). Points on this clonotype: Its antigen is still unknown.

Ophthalmopathy patients showed a Clinical Activity Score of at least 3, NOSPECS grade of at least 4 and duration under 3 months. Study results and caveats: Ophthalmopathy and stable hyperthyroidism were told apart by a 13 V-J model. Most thyroid clonotypes with frequency above 0.001 were detected in blood.

TCR beta CDR3 regions were amplified from RNA transcripts. The primer set for the first-round RT-PCR of the TCR CDR3 was HTBI. MiXCR, applied by TCRdb to the multiplex PCR reads, yields one record per CDR3 protein. The table includes a few hundred thousand distinct CDR3 sequences, approximately 13% detected once. The J gene is TRBJ2-7, the V gene TRBV5-5; 7 nucleotides agree with TRBD1. Sequenced material: blood. This TCR was sampled from a middle-aged woman with Graves' ophthalmopathy. CDR3 loop: CASSEFRTGRSYEQYF. In DNA form, the CDR3 reads TGTGCCAGCAGCGAGTTCCGGACAGGACGCTCCTACGAGCAGTACTTC.